The next 27 T cell receptor beta chains were all read from a single sample in a study of blood T cell repertoires in COVID-19. Data came from immunoSEQ multiplex PCR; TCRdb stores just in-frame clones and leaves some out. The sample contains approximately 230,000 clones, around nine tenths of which appear only once. Material: PBMCs or T cells enriched from blood (not recorded which). These receptors were obtained from a woman aged 18-30 years who had recovered from COVID-19.

The chain combines TRBV28 with TRBJ1-3, with TRBD1 as a possible D gene (6 bases). The ends were cut back, 7 bases at V and 0 bases at J, with 13 bases in the middle. This CDR3 region has 15 residues. Germline V gives CDR1 MDHEN, CDR2 SYDVKM. This CDR3 is CASNQGQTSGNTIYF. The DNA for the CDR3 is TGTGCCAGCAACCAAGGACAGACCTCTGGAAACACCATATATTTT.

The chain couples TRBV11-2 to TRBJ1-3; D perhaps matches TRBD1 (6 bases). Trimming removed 3 bases at V and 0 bases at J, with 15 bases between. Germline assignment: CDR1 SGHAT and CDR2 FQNNGV. The CDR3 covers 17 residues. CDR3 protein: CASSFSGGGSSGNTIYF. In nucleotides, the CDR3 is TGTGCCAGCAGCTTTTCGGGGGGGGGCTCCTCTGGAAACACCATATATTTT.

V is TRBV5-8 and J is TRBJ2-3, with D perhaps matching TRBD2 (6 bases). V lost 5 bases and J 4 bases, leaving 11 bases between the germline ends. The CDR3 runs 13 residues. Germline V gives CDR1 SGHTS, CDR2 YDEGEE. CDR3 region: CASRDIAADTQYF. The CDR3 coding sequence is TGTGCCAGCAGGGATATAGCGGCAGATACGCAGTATTTT.

The J gene is TRBJ2-4, the V gene TRBV27; 9 positions agree with TRBD1. V shed 3 bases and J 9 bases; nucleotides not matched to a gene: 15. This CDR3 comprises 17 residues. Germline assignment: CDR1 MNHEY and CDR2 SMNVEV (reference sequence). Written as DNA, the CDR3 is TGTGCCAGCAGTTTGTCCCCCGGGACAGGGTTTTCATCCATTCAGTACTTC. This encodes CASSLSPGTGFSSIQYF.

This chain links TRBV7-9 with TRBJ2-5; D may be TRBD1 (6 bases). V lost 4 bases and J 2 bases, leaving 8 bases between the germline ends. The length of the CDR3 is 13 residues. CDR1 and CDR2 (germline): SEHNR, FQNEAQ (reference sequence). CDR3 loop: CASSWTDQETQYF. The CDR3 DNA follows: TGTGCCAGCAGCTGGACAGATCAAGAGACCCAGTACTTC.

The J gene is TRBJ2-1, the V gene TRBV4-3; 7 bases line up with TRBD2. There are 18 residues in the CDR3. CDR1 is LGHNA and CDR2 is YSLEER in the germline V gene. Trimming cost V 4 bases and J 2 bases; bases outside gene matches: 14. This chain's CDR3 is CASSRVANRGVPYNEQFF. The CDR3 bases are TGCGCCAGCAGCCGCGTCGCTAACCGGGGGGTACCCTACAATGAGCAGTTCTTC.

The J gene is TRBJ2-2, the V gene TRBV4-2, with D possibly TRBD1 on 5 matching bases. CDR3 length: 16 residues. Germline V lookup: CDR1 LGHNA, CDR2 YNFKEQ. V shed 0 bases and J shed 1 base, with 9 bases lying between them. The CDR3 DNA sequence: TGTGCCAGCAGCCAAGAAGTAGGACAGAACACCGGGGAGCTGTTTTTT. Translated: CASSQEVGQNTGELFF.

As DNA, the CDR3 is TGTGCCAGCAGCTTAAGCGGGGGAAGCTCCTACAATGAGCAGTTCTTC. Translating gives CASSLSGGSSYNEQFF. The chain is built from TRBV7-3 and TRBJ2-1; 7 bases agree with TRBD2. V dropped 1 base and J dropped 0; count of bases not matched to a gene: 3. Germline CDR1 and CDR2: SGHTA and FQGTGA. This CDR3 spans 16 amino acids.

On this clone itself: This may stem from a read error, because a much larger clone lies one nucleotide away. V gene TRBV2 combines with J gene TRBJ1-5, with a weak D call TRBD1 (5 bases). This CDR3 spans 15 amino acids. Trimming left V 1 base short and J 2 bases short, with 9 bases between. CDR1 and CDR2 from the germline V gene are SNHLY and FYNNEI. CDR3 sequence (DNA): TGTGCCAGCAGTGAAGAGGTAGGGGGCAATCAGCCCCAGCATTTT. This gives the protein CASSEEVGGNQPQHF.

The rearrangement links TRBV28 to TRBJ1-1, with D hard to call. CDR3 length: 11 amino acids. V was trimmed by 8 bases and J by 5 bases, leaving 9 bases between them. The germline V gene has CDR1 MDHEN and CDR2 SYDVKM. The CDR3, as DNA: TGTGCCAGCGGCAGGTATACTGAAGCTTTCTTT. This encodes CASGRYTEAFF.

V usage is TRBV2 and J usage is TRBJ1-2, with 8 bases fitting TRBD1. Germline V CDR1 and CDR2: SNHLY, FYNNEI. The V gene end was trimmed by 8 bases and the J gene end by 2 bases; junction bases not matched to a gene: 10. There are 15 residues in the CDR3. The CDR3 DNA is TGTGCCAGCGGAGCACAGGGGGTAGGGAACTATGGCTACACCTTC. Its translation is CASGAQGVGNYGYTF.

J is TRBJ2-7 and V is TRBV10-3, with 10 bases that match TRBD1. V lost 3 bases to trimming and J lost 2 bases; unmatched junction nucleotides: 4. The CDR3 sequence is 15 residues long. CDR1 is ENHRY, CDR2 SYGVKD, per germline. The CDR3 DNA reads TGTGCCATCAGTGACGGGACAGGGGAGGCCTACGAGCAGTACTTC. Encoded protein: CAISDGTGEAYEQYF.

J is TRBJ2-5 and V is TRBV11-2; tentative D call: TRBD2 (5 bases). The CDR3 is 15 residues long. Trimming pared 3 bases from V and 4 bases from J, leaving 15 bases between. Germline V CDR1 and CDR2: SGHAT, FQNNGV. CDR3 DNA: TGTGCCAGCAGCTTCCGAGGCCATCGGGGAGAGACCCAGTACTTC. The encoded protein is CASSFRGHRGETQYF.

The rearrangement uses TRBV24-1 and TRBJ1-2; 11 nucleotides agree with TRBD1. The CDR3 consists of 18 residues. Germline loops: CDR1 KGHDR, CDR2 SFDVKD. V dropped 3 bases and J dropped 8; count of bases not matched to a gene: 16. This CDR3 reads CATSDLPTRDRGTGGYTF. The CDR3 DNA reads as TGTGCCACCAGTGATCTGCCTACCCGGGACAGGGGGACGGGGGGCTACACCTTC.

This clone was seen a handful of times. The chain recombines TRBV15 with TRBJ2-3; 8 bases align to TRBD2. Trimming removed 1 base from V and 1 base from J; junction bases left unmatched: 4. The CDR3 is 16 residues long. CDR1 and CDR2 (germline): LNHNV, YYDKDF (reference sequence). The CDR3 loop is CATSRGLAGRTDTQYF. The CDR3 nucleotides read TGTGCCACCAGCAGAGGATTAGCGGGACGCACAGATACGCAGTATTTT. Using reference TRBV15 and TRBJ2-3 for the parts outside the CDR3, the full variable domain is DAMVIQNPRYQVTQFGKPVTLSCSQTLNHNVMYWYQQKSSQAPKLLFHYYDKDFNNEADTPDNFQSRRPNTSFCFLDIRSPGLGDTAMYLCATSRGLAGRTDTQYFGPGTRLTVL.

The J gene is TRBJ1-5, the V gene TRBV24-1, with TRBD1 matching over 9 bases. The germline V gene has CDR1 KGHDR and CDR2 SFDVKD. The junction had 4 bases not matched to a gene; V was cut back by 9 bases and J by 5 bases. This CDR3 contains 13 residues. The CDR3 DNA sequence: TGTGCCACCGGGGGACAGGGCTATCAGCCCCAGCATTTT. Translated: CATGGQGYQPQHF.

The V and J genes are TRBV7-3 and TRBJ2-7, with 7 bases matching TRBD2. CDR3 length: 13 amino acids. CDR1 is SGHTA and CDR2 is FQGTGA in the germline V gene. With 2 bases clipped from V and 5 bases from J, the junction kept 3 bases outside the gene matches. CDR3 DNA sequence: TGTGCCAGCAGCTTAGCGGGAGAGCACGAGCAGTACTTC. It yields the protein CASSLAGEHEQYF.

The chain combines TRBV4-2 with TRBJ1-2; possibly TRBD1 for D (6 bases). CDR1 is LGHNA, CDR2 YNFKEQ, per germline. The CDR3 runs to 18 residues. With 3 bases removed from V and 2 bases from J, the gap between germline ends came to 22 bases. The DNA of the CDR3 is TGTGCCAGCAGCCACCAACTCCCCGACAGGCTCGAAAACTATGGCTACACCTTC. Residues: CASSHQLPDRLENYGYTF.

The V call is TRBV4-1, the J call TRBJ1-1; D is possibly TRBD1 (5 bases). V lost 0 bases and J lost 8, with 25 bases in between. The CDR3 extends over 18 amino acids. Germline V gene sequence: CDR1 MGHRA, CDR2 YSYEKL. CDR3 DNA: TGCGCCAGCAGCCAAGATCTGGAAGGGTTAGGGACTTCATCAGAAGCTTTCTTT. Residues: CASSQDLEGLGTSSEAFF.

This chain links TRBV10-3 with TRBJ2-7, with 9 bases matching TRBD1. CDR1 is ENHRY, CDR2 SYGVKD, per germline. The CDR3 loop spans 13 amino acids. The ends lost 6 bases at V and 4 bases at J; junction bases unmatched: 4. CDR3 residues: CAISPGTGYEQYF. The CDR3 DNA reads as TGTGCCATCAGCCCCGGGACAGGGTACGAGCAGTACTTC.

V is TRBV28 and J is TRBJ1-1; D is ambiguous. Trimming pared 4 bases from V and 10 bases from J, leaving 16 bases between. Germline values: CDR1 MDHEN, CDR2 SYDVKM. The CDR3 has 13 amino acids. The CDR3 spells CASSSSPVPVAFF. The DNA of the CDR3 is TGTGCCAGCAGTTCGTCCCCGGTCCCCGTAGCTTTCTTT.

This chain links TRBV6-2 or TRBV6-3 with TRBJ1-1; D perhaps matches TRBD1 (6 bases). CDR3 length equals 14 residues. CDR1 is MNHEY, CDR2 SVGEGT, per germline. V dropped 4 bases and J dropped 5 bases, with 14 bases sitting between them. The CDR3, as DNA: TGTGCCAGCAGTTCAGGACAGTTGGTAACTGAAGCTTTCTTT. It specifies CASSSGQLVTEAFF.

The CDR3 loop is CASSLPGVRVYGYTF. CDR3 bases: TGTGCCAGCAGCTTGCCAGGGGTTAGGGTGTATGGCTACACCTTC. The rearrangement links TRBV5-8 to TRBJ1-2; D might be TRBD1 (6 bases). The germline V and J ends were trimmed by 1 base and 5 bases, with 15 bases remaining between them. The CDR3 extends over 15 amino acids. In germline, CDR1 is SGHTS, CDR2 YDEGEE.

The chain joins TRBV6-5 to TRBJ1-1, with 7 nucleotides matching TRBD1. V shed 6 bases and J 4 bases; nucleotides not matched to a gene: 8. Germline V lookup: CDR1 MNHEY, CDR2 SVGAGI. There are 14 residues in the CDR3. The CDR3 protein is CASSDRVVSTEAFF. The CDR3 nucleotides are TGTGCCAGCAGCGACAGGGTCGTTTCCACTGAAGCTTTCTTT.

A remark on this clone: The same CDR3 is also encoded by other DNA sequences in this sample. V and J are TRBV9 and TRBJ1-2; 11 bases align to TRBD1. The CDR3 spans 13 residues. Germline CDR1 reads SGDLS; CDR2 reads YYNGEE. V was pared by 4 bases and J by 6 bases, with 2 bases of the junction left unmatched. CDR3 DNA: TGTGCCAGCAGCTCGGGACAGGGGGATGGCTACACCTTC. Translated, it gives CASSSGQGDGYTF.

The J gene is TRBJ1-4, the V gene TRBV20-1; tentative D call: TRBD1 (6 bases). Germline CDR1 and CDR2: DFQATT and SNEGSKA (reference sequence). Trimming removed 3 bases from V and 0 bases from J, with 11 bases in between. The CDR3 sequence is 15 residues long. The CDR3 loop is CSASPRQATNEKLFF. As DNA, the CDR3 is TGCAGTGCTAGTCCACGACAGGCAACTAATGAAAAACTGTTTTTT.

The genes are TRBV6-8 and TRBJ1-5; D is ambiguous. Trimming stripped 0 bases from V and 0 bases from J, with 6 bases between. Germline assignment: CDR1 MNHGY and CDR2 SAAAGT. The CDR3 is made up of 15 amino acids. The CDR3 nucleotides read TGTGCCAGCAGTTACTCTCTATGTAGCAATCAGCCCCAGCATTTT. This encodes CASSYSLCSNQPQHF.